This passage covers 6 T cell receptor beta chains from one sample sequenced in a study of T-cell memory formation after mild COVID-19. MiXCR, applied by TCRdb to the 5' RACE reads, yields one record per CDR3 protein. Found here are around 400,000 distinct CDR3 sequences, 20% to 25% of them singletons; the top ten hold 8.8%. The sequencing input was PBMCs or a T cell subset sorted from them (not recorded which). These receptors all come from an adult woman who had mild COVID-19 (a few samples of this study predate the infection). Cell type and time point are not known.

The chain couples TRBV9 to TRBJ1-2, with unresolved D. The CDR3 has 13 residues. Trimming shortened V by 0 bases and J by 0 bases, and 3 bases separated the two germline ends. Germline V CDR1 and CDR2: SGDLS, YYNGEE. CDR3 DNA: TGTGCCAGCAGCGTAGAAACTAACTATGGCTACACCTTC. Translating gives CASSVETNYGYTF.

This clonotype was counted only a few times. The gene calls are TRBV24-1 and TRBJ2-5, with D perhaps matching TRBD1 or TRBD2 (5 bases each). The V end lost 5 bases, the J end lost 1 base, and 10 bases lay between the germline ends. The CDR3 covers 14 residues. Germline lookup yields CDR1 KGHDR and CDR2 SFDVKD. DNA for the CDR3: TGTGCCACCAGTGGAGGGGTGATCCAAGAGACCCAGTACTTC. It yields the protein CATSGGVIQETQYF.

This clonotype has a handful of counts. The CDR3 reads CASSSGRVTNTEAFF. For the CDR3, the DNA is TGTGCCAGCAGCTCTGGAAGGGTGACTAACACTGAAGCTTTCTTT. The genes are TRBV7-9 and TRBJ1-1; D is unresolved. V was shortened by 4 bases and J by 2 bases, with 14 bases between the two germline ends. The CDR3 runs 15 residues. Germline loops: CDR1 SEHNR, CDR2 FQNEAQ (reference sequence). Filled out from reference TRBV7-9 and TRBJ1-1, the complete variable domain reads DTGVSQNPRHKITKRGQNVTFRCDPISEHNRLYWYRQTLGQGPEFLTYFQNEAQLEKSRLLSDRFSAERPKGSFSTLEIQRTEQGDSAMYLCASSSGRVTNTEAFFGQGTRLTVV.

The chain couples TRBV7-6 to TRBJ2-5; D might be TRBD1 (6 bases). Germline-derived CDR1 and CDR2 are SGHVS and FNYEAQ. This CDR3 is 15 amino acids long. V dropped 5 bases and J dropped 1 base, with 14 bases sitting between them. CDR3 DNA sequence: TGTGCCAGCAGCCTCTCCAGGGGCCTCCAAGAGACCCAGTACTTC. Its translation: CASSLSRGLQETQYF.

In the case of this clonotype: A junction boundary mismatches the germline segment, possibly from a read error. J is TRBJ1-2 and V is TRBV7-2; tentative D call: TRBD1 (6 bases). This CDR3 has 16 amino acids. Per germline, CDR1 SGHTA and CDR2 FQGNSA. In DNA form, the CDR3 reads TGTGCCAGCAGATTAGGGGGGCCGCGAGCTAACTATGGCTACACCTTC. Translating it yields CASRLGGPRANYGYTF.

This sequence joins TRBV4-1 and TRBJ1-1; D possibly corresponds to TRBD1 (5 bases). The V gene's germline CDR1 is MGHRA and CDR2 YSYEKL. Trimming cost V 0 bases and J 1 base, with 9 bases left between them. The CDR3 extends over 15 amino acids. The CDR3 region is CASSQEGRTNTEAFF. The CDR3 DNA reads TGCGCCAGCAGCCAAGAGGGACGTACGAACACTGAAGCTTTCTTT.